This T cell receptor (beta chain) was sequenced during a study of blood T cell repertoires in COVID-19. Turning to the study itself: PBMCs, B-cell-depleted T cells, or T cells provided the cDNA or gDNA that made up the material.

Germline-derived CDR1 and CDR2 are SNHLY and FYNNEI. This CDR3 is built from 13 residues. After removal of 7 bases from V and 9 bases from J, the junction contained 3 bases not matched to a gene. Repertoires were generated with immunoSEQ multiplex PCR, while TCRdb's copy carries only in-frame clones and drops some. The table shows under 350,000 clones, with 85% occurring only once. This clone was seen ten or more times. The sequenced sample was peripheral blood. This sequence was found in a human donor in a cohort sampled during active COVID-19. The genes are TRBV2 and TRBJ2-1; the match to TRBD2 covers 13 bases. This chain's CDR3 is CASIGTSGVEQFF. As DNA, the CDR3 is TGTGCCAGCATCGGGACTAGCGGGGTTGAGCAGTTCTTC.